The 18 T cell receptor beta chains presented below share a single source sample, sequenced in a study of blood T cell repertoires in COVID-19. Profiled with immunoSEQ multiplex PCR; TCRdb holds only in-frame clones, not every one. The sample lists about 350,000 clones, 89% seen once, with 3.9% in the top ten. The specimen sequenced was peripheral blood. Receptors originate from a woman in her sixties or seventies with COVID-19, enrolled during active disease.

This chain links TRBV5-1 with TRBJ1-4, with D unresolved. Germline loops: CDR1 SGHRS, CDR2 YFSETQ. This CDR3 comprises 14 residues. The V end was cut by 1 base, the J end by 8 bases, with 12 bases between. The CDR3 nucleotides read TGCGCCAGCAGCTTGTCCCCAGGCCTAGAAAAACTGTTTTTT. This sequence encodes CASSLSPGLEKLFF.

V gene TRBV7-2 combines with J gene TRBJ2-1; D not resolved. CDR1 and CDR2 from the germline V gene are SGHTA and FQGNSA. V lost 1 base, J lost 4 bases, and 11 bases lay in between. This CDR3 contains 15 residues. The CDR3 sequence: CASSLGSTLYNEQFF. The DNA of the CDR3 is TGTGCCAGCAGCTTAGGGTCCACCCTATACAATGAGCAGTTCTTC.

The chain recombines TRBV10-1 with TRBJ1-1; perhaps TRBD1 as D (6 bases). V lost 5 bases, J lost 3 bases, and 19 bases lay in between. The V gene's germline CDR1 is WNHNN and CDR2 SYGVQD (reference sequence). This CDR3 is 16 amino acids long. This chain's CDR3 is CASSILTGQPHTEAFF. CDR3 DNA sequence: TGCGCCAGCAGTATCCTTACAGGGCAGCCTCACACTGAAGCTTTCTTT.

The chain couples TRBV11-2 to TRBJ2-7; perhaps TRBD2 as D (5 bases). This CDR3 has 12 residues. V lost 5 bases to trimming and J lost 5 bases, with 10 bases between them. Germline V lookup: CDR1 SGHAT, CDR2 FQNNGV. CDR3 sequence (DNA): TGTGCCAGCAGCCTTGAGAGGGACGAGCAGTACTTC. It encodes CASSLERDEQYF.

The V and J genes are TRBV7-8 and TRBJ2-5; perhaps TRBD2 as D (6 bases). The CDR3 runs 13 residues. Per germline, CDR1 SGHVS and CDR2 FQNEAQ. Trimming removed 4 bases from V and 7 bases from J, with 13 bases in between. CDR3 residues: CASSSGGRGTQYF. The CDR3 DNA reads TGTGCCAGCAGCTCCGGGGGTAGAGGGACCCAGTACTTC.

The rearrangement uses TRBV10-1 and TRBJ2-1, with D possibly matching TRBD2 (5 bases). The germline gives CDR1 WNHNN, CDR2 SYGVQD (reference sequence). The CDR3 is 16 amino acids. With 4 bases removed from V and 2 bases from J, the gap between germline ends came to 15 bases. The CDR3 DNA reads as TGCGCCAGCAGTGCGAAAGGGAGCGCTACCTACAATGAGCAGTTCTTC. It encodes CASSAKGSATYNEQFF.

The chain recombines TRBV7-3 with TRBJ2-7; 8 bases are a match to TRBD1. Germline lookup yields CDR1 SGHTA and CDR2 FQGTGA. After removal of 3 bases from V and 5 bases from J, the junction contained 3 bases not matched to a gene. The length of the CDR3 is 13 residues. DNA for the CDR3: TGTGCCAGCAGCTTCGGACAGGGAGACGAGCAGTACTTC. Its protein is CASSFGQGDEQYF.

This chain links TRBV9 with TRBJ1-4, with D hard to call. The V end was cut by 5 bases, the J end by 0 bases, with 8 bases between. CDR3 length equals 14 residues. The germline gives CDR1 SGDLS, CDR2 YYNGEE. The CDR3: CASSELSTNEKLFF. The CDR3 nucleotides read TGTGCCAGCAGTGAGCTCTCAACTAATGAAAAACTGTTTTTT.

The rearrangement links TRBV9 to TRBJ1-3; D unclear. V lost 0 bases and J 3 bases, leaving 4 bases between the germline ends. The CDR3 loop spans 13 amino acids. The V gene's germline CDR1 is SGDLS and CDR2 YYNGEE. The CDR3 sequence: CASSVDGGNTIYF. The CDR3 DNA sequence: TGTGCCAGCAGCGTAGACGGTGGAAACACCATATATTTT.

The chain uses TRBV13 and TRBJ1-6, with 10 bases that match TRBD1. Germline CDR1 and CDR2: PRHDT and FYEKMQ (reference sequence). With 1 base clipped from V and 0 bases from J, the junction kept 6 bases outside the gene matches. The CDR3 extends over 19 amino acids. The CDR3: CASSLVPGQGFSYNSPLHF. In DNA form, the CDR3 reads TGTGCCAGCAGCTTAGTCCCGGGACAGGGGTTCTCCTATAATTCACCCCTCCACTTT.

The rearrangement joins TRBV5-1 to TRBJ2-7, with 8 bases identical to TRBD2. The CDR3 consists of 15 residues. J gave up 6 bases and V 0 bases, and 8 bases lay outside the gene matches. The germline V gene has CDR1 SGHRS and CDR2 YFSETQ. In DNA form, the CDR3 reads TGCGCCAGCAGCTTGGAAGTCCGGGGGGGCAGCGAGCAGTACTTC. Translated: CASSLEVRGGSEQYF.

This chain links TRBV23-1 with TRBJ1-6, with 7 bases aligning to TRBD1. TRBV23-1 is an ORF, and what it does is uncertain. The CDR3 covers 18 residues. Unmatched junction bases numbered 14, after V lost 2 bases and J lost 7 bases. CDR3 protein: CASSQILRRGRQNSPLHF. Written as DNA, the CDR3 is TGCGCCAGCAGTCAAATATTACGGAGGGGGCGGCAAAATTCACCCCTCCACTTT.

The gene calls are TRBV6-5 and TRBJ1-1, with 7 bases lining up with TRBD1. The CDR3 length is 14 residues. V was pared by 7 bases and J by 1 base, with 6 bases of the junction left unmatched. CDR1 MNHEY and CDR2 SVGAGI come from the germline V gene. The CDR3 DNA is TGTGCCAGCAAAAGACAGGGCCAGAACACTGAAGCTTTCTTT. This encodes CASKRQGQNTEAFF.

This chain uses TRBV11-3 with TRBJ2-1; possibly TRBD2 for D (7 bases). Trimming removed 5 bases at V and 7 bases at J, with 12 bases between. This CDR3 spans 13 amino acids. Germline CDR1 SGHNT, CDR2 YENEEA. As DNA, the CDR3 is TGTGCCAGCAGCCCGCGGGGGCAGAATGAGCAGTTCTTC. Protein product: CASSPRGQNEQFF.

This clone has only one observation. This chain uses TRBV13 with TRBJ1-3, with a possible D match to TRBD1 (5 bases). The CDR3 is made up of 15 amino acids. V was pared by 6 bases and J by 0 bases, with 12 bases between. The germline V gene encodes CDR1 PRHDT and CDR2 FYEKMQ (reference sequence). The CDR3 region is CASRTGPLSGNTIYF. The CDR3, as DNA: TGTGCCAGCAGAACAGGTCCCCTCTCTGGAAACACCATATATTTT.

V and J are TRBV9 and TRBJ2-1, with 8 bases matching TRBD2. This CDR3 is built from 14 residues. The V and J ends lost 0 bases and 6 bases, in that order; junction bases with no gene match: 2. Per the germline V gene, CDR1 is SGDLS and CDR2 is YYNGEE. The CDR3: CASSVAGGFNEQFF. CDR3 nucleotide sequence: TGTGCCAGCAGCGTAGCGGGGGGGTTCAATGAGCAGTTCTTC.

The V call is TRBV6-5, the J call TRBJ2-2; D is unclear. The germline CDR1 and CDR2 sequences are MNHEY and SVGAGI. The CDR3 sequence is 15 residues long. V was trimmed by 6 bases and J by 0 bases, leaving 11 bases between them. For the CDR3, the DNA is TGTGCCAGCAGACCGACTGGAGCGAACACCGGGGAGCTGTTTTTT. This codes for CASRPTGANTGELFF.

The rearrangement joins TRBV18 to TRBJ2-3; the D is unclear. This CDR3 is built from 13 residues. Trimming removed 1 base at V and 6 bases at J, with 8 bases between. Germline-derived CDR1 and CDR2 are KGHSH and LQKENI. The CDR3, as DNA: TGTGCCAGCTCACCACATCAGTCGGATACGCAGTATTTT. Translated, it gives CASSPHQSDTQYF.